Listed here are 21 T cell receptor beta chains from one sample, sequenced in a study of blood T cell repertoires in COVID-19. Here immunoSEQ multiplex PCR was the method, and the copy in TCRdb shows in-frame clones only, minus some. This sample yields 320,000 or so clones, of which roughly 88% are seen a single time; 5% belongs to the top ten. Sample: PBMCs or T cells enriched from blood (not recorded which). These receptors all stem from a man aged 25 to 40 who had recovered from COVID-19.

The chain is built from TRBV27 and TRBJ2-1; D call uncertain. Germline CDR1 reads MNHEY; CDR2 reads SMNVEV (reference sequence). Deletions cut 4 bases from V and 7 bases from J, with 8 bases between. The CDR3 extends over 12 amino acids. The CDR3 loop reads CASSSGWNEQFF. CDR3 DNA: TGTGCCAGCAGTTCCGGGTGGAATGAGCAGTTCTTC.

Of note for this clone: Other nucleotide sequences from this sample produce the same CDR3. J is TRBJ1-2 and V is TRBV12-3 or TRBV12-4; D not resolved. V was shortened by 5 bases and J by 2 bases, with 6 bases between the two germline ends. The CDR3 is 12 residues long. CDR3 DNA sequence: TGTGCCAGCAGTCTCACAAACTATGGCTACACCTTC. Its protein is CASSLTNYGYTF.

This clone was detected once. The chain combines TRBV5-4 with TRBJ2-3, with D possibly matching TRBD2 (6 bases). The ends were cut back, 4 bases at V and 3 bases at J, with 18 bases in the middle. The CDR3 runs to 16 residues. Germline V lookup: CDR1 SGHNT, CDR2 YYREEE (reference sequence). The CDR3 is CASSHGLTAGTDTQYF. As DNA, the CDR3 is TGTGCCAGCAGCCACGGACTAACAGCCGGAACAGATACGCAGTATTTT.

This clone was seen only once. This chain uses TRBV30 with TRBJ2-5; 8 bases fit TRBD2. Germline CDR1 is GTSNPN and CDR2 is SVGIG (reference sequence). After removal of 2 bases from V and 5 bases from J, the junction contained 4 bases not matched to a gene. This CDR3 comprises 13 residues. CDR3 region: CAWSIAGWETQYF. CDR3 DNA: TGTGCCTGGAGTATAGCGGGGTGGGAGACCCAGTACTTC.

The rearrangement joins TRBV2 to TRBJ2-2, with 8 positions matching TRBD2. After removal of 4 bases from V and 7 bases from J, the junction contained 5 bases not matched to a gene. The length of the CDR3 is 14 residues. CDR1 is SNHLY, CDR2 FYNNEI, per germline. This chain's CDR3 is CASSVSGGHGELFF. The CDR3 DNA reads as TGTGCCAGCAGTGTAAGCGGGGGTCACGGGGAGCTGTTTTTT. The whole variable domain, remainder taken from reference TRBV2 and TRBJ2-2, is EPEVTQTPSHQVTQMGQEVILRCVPISNHLYFYWYRQILGQKVEFLVSFYNNEISEKSEIFDDQFSVERPDGSNFTLKIRSTKLEDSAMYFCASSVSGGHGELFFGEGSRLTVL.

The table lists this clone with a few counts. This chain joins TRBV19 and TRBJ1-6; D is unresolved. V lost 8 bases and J lost 5, with 16 bases in between. In germline, CDR1 is LNHDA, CDR2 SQIVND (reference sequence). This CDR3 is built from 15 residues. CDR3 protein: CASSTGVWHNSPLHF. DNA for the CDR3: TGTGCCAGTTCAACCGGGGTTTGGCATAATTCACCCCTCCACTTT.

V and J are TRBV5-1 and TRBJ2-2, with TRBD2 matching over 8 bases. CDR3 length equals 16 residues. Germline-derived CDR1 and CDR2 are SGHRS and YFSETQ. V gave up 4 bases and J gave up 2 bases; unmatched junction bases: 7. CDR3 sequence reads: CASSPGRGVNTGELFF. The CDR3 DNA follows: TGCGCCAGCAGCCCCGGGAGGGGCGTTAACACCGGGGAGCTGTTTTTT.

The rearrangement links TRBV19 to TRBJ2-5; maybe TRBD1 (6 bases). Germline V lookup: CDR1 LNHDA, CDR2 SQIVND (reference sequence). V lost 2 bases to trimming and J lost 2 bases, with 24 bases between them. The CDR3 totals 19 residues. The CDR3 DNA sequence: TGTGCCAGTAGTATACAGGGGACGCGGATGAATGGGCTGCAAGAGACCCAGTACTTC. Protein product: CASSIQGTRMNGLQETQYF.

The V and J genes are TRBV6-5 and TRBJ2-1; D is perhaps TRBD2 (5 bases). The CDR3 consists of 15 residues. Trimming pared 6 bases from V and 3 bases from J, leaving 15 bases between. CDR1 and CDR2 from the germline V gene are MNHEY and SVGAGI. DNA for the CDR3: TGTGCCAGCAGATCGCCTTCCGGGAACTACAATGAGCAGTTCTTC. Its protein is CASRSPSGNYNEQFF.

The V and J genes are TRBV11-2 and TRBJ1-5; D may be TRBD1 (6 bases). The germline V gene has CDR1 SGHAT and CDR2 FQNNGV. V was trimmed by 5 bases and J by 8 bases, leaving 13 bases between them. This CDR3 is built from 13 residues. This chain's CDR3 is CASSLFEGEPQHF. The CDR3 nucleotides are TGTGCCAGCAGCCTATTCGAGGGGGAGCCCCAGCATTTT. Using reference TRBV11-2 and TRBJ1-5 for the parts outside the CDR3, the full variable domain is EAGVAQSPRYKIIEKRQSVAFWCNPISGHATLYWYQQILGQGPKLLIQFQNNGVVDDSQLPKDRFSAERLKGVDSTLKIQPAKLEDSAVYLCASSLFEGEPQHFGDGTRLSIL.

This chain uses TRBV27 with TRBJ1-1, with a possible D match to TRBD1 (6 bases). The CDR3 is 15 residues long. Per the germline V gene, CDR1 is MNHEY and CDR2 is SMNVEV (reference sequence). V was clipped by 5 bases and J by 0 bases, with 13 bases between them. CDR3 DNA sequence: TGTGCCAGCAGTGAACAGGGATACATGAACACTGAAGCTTTCTTT. Its protein product is CASSEQGYMNTEAFF.

This CDR3 reads CASGKSRGQPQHF. The CDR3 nucleotides are TGTGCCAGCGGTAAGTCCCGCGGTCAGCCCCAGCATTTT. The rearrangement uses TRBV2 and TRBJ1-5; D is unclear. Between the trimmed V and J ends, which lost 8 bases and 6 bases, there was a span of 14 bases. Germline V gene data show CDR1 as SNHLY and CDR2 as FYNNEI. The CDR3 has 13 residues.

V usage is TRBV19 and J usage is TRBJ1-3; a possible D gene is TRBD1 (5 bases). There are 14 residues in the CDR3. CDR1 is LNHDA and CDR2 is SQIVND in the germline V gene (reference sequence). V lost 7 bases, J lost 2 bases, and 12 bases lay in between. The CDR3 here is CASILGTAGNTIYF. The CDR3 bases are TGTGCCAGTATACTCGGGACTGCTGGAAACACCATATATTTT.

The chain couples TRBV19 to TRBJ1-5, with a possible D match to TRBD1 (6 bases). Trimming took 3 bases from V and 7 from J, leaving 13 bases between them. The V gene's germline CDR1 is LNHDA and CDR2 SQIVND (reference sequence). The CDR3 is made up of 14 amino acids. The CDR3 nucleotides read TGTGCCAGTAGTATCGGGGGGGCTAGGCAGCCCCAGCATTTT. It specifies CASSIGGARQPQHF.

The chain joins TRBV9 to TRBJ2-3; 9 bases are shared with TRBD2. This CDR3 has 20 residues. Germline CDR1 is SGDLS and CDR2 is YYNGEE. Unmatched junction bases numbered 16, after V lost 2 bases and J lost 0 bases. The CDR3 loop reads CASSVTLAGRGGPSTDTQYF. Written as DNA, the CDR3 is TGTGCCAGCAGCGTTACCCTAGCTGGGCGGGGGGGCCCGAGCACAGATACGCAGTATTTT.

The J gene is TRBJ2-7, the V gene TRBV29-1, with 7 bases identical to TRBD1. Per germline, CDR1 SQVTM and CDR2 ANQGSEA. J lost 2 bases, V lost 6 bases, and 4 bases had no gene match. CDR3 length: 12 residues. The CDR3 loop reads CSVRQGPYEQYF. The CDR3 DNA sequence: TGCAGCGTAAGACAGGGACCCTACGAGCAGTACTTC.

This rearrangement joins TRBV15 to TRBJ2-1; 7 bases align to TRBD1. V was pared by 1 base and J by 4 bases, with 7 bases of the junction left unmatched. This CDR3 has 16 residues. Germline values: CDR1 LNHNV, CDR2 YYDKDF (reference sequence). The CDR3 is CATSRGVTGVYNEQFF. The CDR3 DNA follows: TGTGCCACCAGCAGAGGGGTTACAGGGGTTTACAATGAGCAGTTCTTC.

The chain links TRBV30 to TRBJ2-3; TRBD2 is a possible D gene (5 bases). Germline V gives CDR1 GTSNPN, CDR2 SVGIG (reference sequence). Deletions cut 0 bases from V and 7 bases from J, with 8 bases between. The CDR3 spans 12 residues. CDR3: CAWSVGGYTQYF. DNA of the CDR3: TGTGCCTGGAGTGTCGGCGGGTATACGCAGTATTTT.

V usage is TRBV5-1 and J usage is TRBJ2-3; D possibly corresponds to TRBD1 (5 bases). Trimming took off 3 bases at V and 2 bases at J, with 10 bases between the two ends. The CDR3 consists of 14 residues. Looked up from germline, CDR1 is SGHRS and CDR2 is YFSETQ. The CDR3 sequence is CASSYGQNTDTQYF. CDR3 bases: TGCGCCAGCAGCTACGGACAAAACACAGATACGCAGTATTTT. The whole variable domain, remainder taken from reference TRBV5-1 and TRBJ2-3, is KAGVTQTPRYLIKTRGQQVTLSCSPISGHRSVSWYQQTPGQGLQFLFEYFSETQRNKGNFPGRFSGRQFSNSRSEMNVSTLELGDSALYLCASSYGQNTDTQYFGPGTRLTVL.

The chain's CDR3 is CASSTPGQGVPGYTF. CDR3 nucleotide sequence: TGTGCCAGTAGTACACCGGGACAGGGGGTTCCTGGCTACACCTTC. This sequence joins TRBV19 and TRBJ1-2, with 11 positions matching TRBD1. The CDR3 spans 15 residues. J lost 7 bases, V lost 4 bases, and 8 bases had no gene match. Germline V lookup: CDR1 LNHDA, CDR2 SQIVND (reference sequence). Supplemented by reference TRBV19 and TRBJ1-2, the full variable domain reads DGGITQSPKYLFRKEGQNVTLSCEQNLNHDAMYWYRQDPGQGLRLIYYSQIVNDFQKGDIAEGYSVSREKKESFPLTVTSAQKNPTAFYLCASSTPGQGVPGYTFGSGTRLTVV.

The V and J genes are TRBV28 and TRBJ1-1; TRBD1 might be the D (6 bases). Germline CDR1 reads MDHEN; CDR2 reads SYDVKM. The V and J ends lost 2 bases and 1 base respectively, with 17 bases between them. The CDR3 extends over 17 amino acids. The CDR3 sequence is CASSLQGRGSRNTEAFF. The CDR3, as DNA: TGTGCCAGCAGTTTACAGGGGAGAGGGTCGAGGAACACTGAAGCTTTCTTT.